Listed here are 2 T cell receptor beta chains from one sample, sequenced in a study of cytomegalovirus exposure and HLA in healthy donors. Primers for the PCR totalled 60 Vbeta and 13 Jbeta. The protocol was immunoSEQ multiplex PCR, while the TCRdb copy is restricted to in-frame clones and leaves out a portion. This table has roughly 180,000 clones, 80% to 90% appearing once. The sequencing sample was made of PBMCs. The source is a woman between 18 and 29 years old in good health and CMV-seronegative.

The chain has TRBV28 and TRBJ2-5, with 9 bases identical to TRBD2. The CDR3 is made up of 21 amino acids. Germline V gene sequence: CDR1 MDHEN, CDR2 SYDVKM. Trimming removed 4 bases from V and 1 base from J; junction bases left unmatched: 22. Written as DNA, the CDR3 is TGTGCCAGCAGTTGGTGGGGGAGAAGGGGGCGACTAGCGGACTCCCAAGAGACCCAGTACTTC. Protein: CASSWWGRRGRLADSQETQYF.

This clone was found once. The chain combines TRBV7-9 with TRBJ1-5, with TRBD1 matching over 9 bases. Trimming removed 5 bases from V and 4 bases from J; junction bases left unmatched: 6. The CDR3 extends over 15 amino acids. Germline V gene sequence: CDR1 SEHNR, CDR2 FQNEAQ (reference sequence). CDR3 nucleotides: TGTGCCAGCAGCAGTGGGACAGGGAGAAATCAGCCCCAGCATTTT. Encoded protein: CASSSGTGRNQPQHF. Full variable domain (remainder filled in from reference TRBV7-9 and TRBJ1-5): DTGVSQNPRHKITKRGQNVTFRCDPISEHNRLYWYRQTLGQGPEFLTYFQNEAQLEKSRLLSDRFSAERPKGSFSTLEIQRTEQGDSAMYLCASSSGTGRNQPQHFGDGTRLSIL.